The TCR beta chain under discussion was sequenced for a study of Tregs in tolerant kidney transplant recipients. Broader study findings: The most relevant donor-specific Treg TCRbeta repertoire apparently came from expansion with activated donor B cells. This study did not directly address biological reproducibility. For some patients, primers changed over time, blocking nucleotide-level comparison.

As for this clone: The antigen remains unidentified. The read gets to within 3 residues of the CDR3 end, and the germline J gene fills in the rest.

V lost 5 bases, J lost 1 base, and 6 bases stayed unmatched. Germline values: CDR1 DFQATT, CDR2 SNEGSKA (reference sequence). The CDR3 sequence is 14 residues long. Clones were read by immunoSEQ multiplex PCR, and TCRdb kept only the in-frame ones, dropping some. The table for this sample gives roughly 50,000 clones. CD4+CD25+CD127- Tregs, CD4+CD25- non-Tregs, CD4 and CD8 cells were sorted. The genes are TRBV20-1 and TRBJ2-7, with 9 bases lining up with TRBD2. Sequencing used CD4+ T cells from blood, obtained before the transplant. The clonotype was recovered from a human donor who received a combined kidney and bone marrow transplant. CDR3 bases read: TGCAGTGCTCCCATAGCGGGAGTATCCTACGAG. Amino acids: CSAPIAGVSYE. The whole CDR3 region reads CSAPIAGVSYEQYF.